This T cell receptor (beta chain) was documented in a study of early T cells in non-severe SARS-CoV-2 infection. About the research overall: Sequencing input comprised bulk RNA from unsorted whole blood; chain pairing was not available.

Regarding the study as a whole: Database matching using VDJdb favored anti-spike CD8 responses, with private and CD4 specificities left missing.

The CDR3 is 17 amino acids. Looked up from germline, CDR1 is MNHEY and CDR2 is SVGEGT. Trimming left V 6 bases short and J 0 bases short, with 19 bases between. For this clonotype: Its antigen is not identified.

The library protocol tagged individual cDNA molecules with unique molecular identifiers. MiXCR, applied by TCRdb to the 5' RACE reads, yields one record per CDR3 protein. The sample yields 50,000 to 60,000 distinct CDR3 sequences, under 8.5% seen once. The clonotype comes from an adult who was a healthcare worker with PCR-confirmed SARS-CoV-2 infection or an uninfected control (not recorded which). The material sequenced was whole blood, taken at baseline. The V and J genes are TRBV6-2 or TRBV6-3 and TRBJ2-3, with D possibly being TRBD1 (6 bases). The chain's CDR3 is CASRSWAGTRSTDTQYF. DNA for the CDR3: TGTGCCAGCAGATCCTGGGCCGGGACAAGGAGCACAGATACGCAGTATTTT.